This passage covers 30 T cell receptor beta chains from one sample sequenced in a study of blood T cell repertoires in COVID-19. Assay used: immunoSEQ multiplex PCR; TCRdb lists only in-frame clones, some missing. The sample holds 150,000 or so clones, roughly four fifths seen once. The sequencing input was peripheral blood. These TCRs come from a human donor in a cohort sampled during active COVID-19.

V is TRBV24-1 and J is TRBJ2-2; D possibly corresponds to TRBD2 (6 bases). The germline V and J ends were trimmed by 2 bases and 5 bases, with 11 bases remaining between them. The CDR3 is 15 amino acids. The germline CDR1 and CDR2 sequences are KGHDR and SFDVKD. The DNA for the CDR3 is TGTGCCACCAGTGATTCCGGGAGTGGGACCGGGGAGCTGTTTTTT. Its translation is CATSDSGSGTGELFF.

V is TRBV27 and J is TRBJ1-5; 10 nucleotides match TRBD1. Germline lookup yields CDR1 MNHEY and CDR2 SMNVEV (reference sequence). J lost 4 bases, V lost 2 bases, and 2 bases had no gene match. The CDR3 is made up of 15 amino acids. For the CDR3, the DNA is TGTGCCAGCAGTTTAGGACAGGGGGTAAATCAGCCCCAGCATTTT. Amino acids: CASSLGQGVNQPQHF.

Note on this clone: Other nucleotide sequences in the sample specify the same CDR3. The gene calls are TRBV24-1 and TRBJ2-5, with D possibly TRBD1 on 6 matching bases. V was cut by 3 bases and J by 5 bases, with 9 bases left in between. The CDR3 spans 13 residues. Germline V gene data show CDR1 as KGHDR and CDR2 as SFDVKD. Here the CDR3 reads CATSDVGQETQYF. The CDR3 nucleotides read TGTGCCACCAGTGATGTCGGACAGGAGACCCAGTACTTC.

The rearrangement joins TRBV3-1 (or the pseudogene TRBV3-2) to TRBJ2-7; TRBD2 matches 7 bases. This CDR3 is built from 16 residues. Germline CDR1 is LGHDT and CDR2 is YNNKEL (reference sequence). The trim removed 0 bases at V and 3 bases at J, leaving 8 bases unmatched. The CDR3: CASSQDQASGNYEQYF. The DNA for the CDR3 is TGTGCCAGCAGCCAAGATCAGGCTAGCGGAAACTACGAGCAGTACTTC.

The DNA for the CDR3 is TGTGCCAGCGGAGAGGACAGGAGCTATGGCTACACCTTC. The encoded protein is CASGEDRSYGYTF. The chain links TRBV7-3 to TRBJ1-2, with TRBD1 identical over 7 bases. Germline V gives CDR1 SGHTA, CDR2 FQGTGA. The CDR3 consists of 13 residues. After removal of 8 bases from V and 4 bases from J, the junction contained 7 bases not matched to a gene.

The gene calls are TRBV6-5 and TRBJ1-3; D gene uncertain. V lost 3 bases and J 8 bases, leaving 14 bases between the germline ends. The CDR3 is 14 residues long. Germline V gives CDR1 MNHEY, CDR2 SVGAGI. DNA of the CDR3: TGTGCCAGCAGTTATTCCAGGACTAGGGACACCATATATTTT. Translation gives CASSYSRTRDTIYF.

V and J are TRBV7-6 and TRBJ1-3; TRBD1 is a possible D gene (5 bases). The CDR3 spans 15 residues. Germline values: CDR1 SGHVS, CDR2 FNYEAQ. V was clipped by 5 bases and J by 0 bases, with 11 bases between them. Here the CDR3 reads CASSPDTNSGNTIYF. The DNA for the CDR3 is TGTGCCAGCAGCCCGGACACGAACTCTGGAAACACCATATATTTT.

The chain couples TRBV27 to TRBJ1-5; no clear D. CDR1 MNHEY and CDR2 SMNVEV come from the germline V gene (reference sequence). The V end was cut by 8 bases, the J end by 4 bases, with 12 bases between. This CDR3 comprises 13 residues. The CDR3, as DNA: TGTGCCAGCTCCGCCGGGGAAAATCAGCCCCAGCATTTT. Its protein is CASSAGENQPQHF.

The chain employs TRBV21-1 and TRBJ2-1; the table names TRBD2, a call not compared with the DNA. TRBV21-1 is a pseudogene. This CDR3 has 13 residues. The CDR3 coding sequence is TGTGCCAGGACTCACCGGGACTCTCCTAAGGAGTTCTTC. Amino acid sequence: CARTHRDSPKEFF.

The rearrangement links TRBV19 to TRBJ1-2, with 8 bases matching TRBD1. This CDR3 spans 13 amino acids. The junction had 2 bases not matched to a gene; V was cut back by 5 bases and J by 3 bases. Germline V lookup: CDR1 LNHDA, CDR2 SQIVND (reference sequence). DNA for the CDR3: TGTGCCAGTAGTCCGGGACAGGACTATGGCTACACCTTC. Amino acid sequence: CASSPGQDYGYTF.

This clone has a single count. CDR3 loop: CASSPGTAYNQPQHF. In nucleotides, the CDR3 is TGTGCCAGCAGCCCCGGGACAGCTTACAATCAGCCCCAGCATTTT. The genes are TRBV7-9 and TRBJ1-5, with TRBD1 identical over 7 bases. After removal of 5 bases from V and 3 bases from J, the junction contained 7 bases not matched to a gene. CDR1 and CDR2 from the germline V gene are SEHNR and FQNEAQ (reference sequence). The CDR3 covers 15 residues.

Here the CDR3 DNA reads TGTGCCAGCAGTTTCCGGGGTAACAATGAGCAGTTCTTC. It yields the protein CASSFRGNNEQFF. This rearrangement joins TRBV27 to TRBJ2-1, with D possibly being TRBD2 (5 bases). V was clipped by 3 bases and J by 5 bases, with 8 bases between them. Germline-derived CDR1 and CDR2 are MNHEY and SMNVEV (reference sequence). The CDR3 contains 13 residues.

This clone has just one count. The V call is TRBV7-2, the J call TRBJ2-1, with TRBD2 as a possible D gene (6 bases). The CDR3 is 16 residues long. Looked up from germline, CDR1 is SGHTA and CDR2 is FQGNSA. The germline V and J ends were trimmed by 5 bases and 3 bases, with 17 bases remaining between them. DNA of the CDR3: TGTGCCAGCAGCCCCTCAGGGACTCGAATCTACAATGAGCAGTTCTTC. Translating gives CASSPSGTRIYNEQFF.

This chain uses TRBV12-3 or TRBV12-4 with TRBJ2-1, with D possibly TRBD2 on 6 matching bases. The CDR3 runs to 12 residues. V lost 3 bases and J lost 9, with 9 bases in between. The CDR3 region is CASSLSGGEQFF. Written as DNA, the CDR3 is TGTGCCAGCAGTTTGTCCGGGGGTGAGCAGTTCTTC.

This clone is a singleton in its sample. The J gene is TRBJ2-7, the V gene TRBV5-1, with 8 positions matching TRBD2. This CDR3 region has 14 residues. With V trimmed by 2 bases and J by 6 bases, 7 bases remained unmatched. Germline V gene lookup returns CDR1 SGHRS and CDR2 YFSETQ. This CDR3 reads CASSLPGLVTEQYF. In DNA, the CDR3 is TGCGCCAGCAGCTTACCGGGACTAGTAACCGAGCAGTACTTC.

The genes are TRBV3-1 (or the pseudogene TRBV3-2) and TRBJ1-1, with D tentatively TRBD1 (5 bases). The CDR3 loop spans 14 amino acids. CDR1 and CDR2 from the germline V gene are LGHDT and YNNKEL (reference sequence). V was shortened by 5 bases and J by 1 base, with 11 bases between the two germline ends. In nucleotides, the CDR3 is TGTGCCAGCAGCGACCTGGGGGGGAACACTGAAGCTTTCTTT. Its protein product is CASSDLGGNTEAFF.

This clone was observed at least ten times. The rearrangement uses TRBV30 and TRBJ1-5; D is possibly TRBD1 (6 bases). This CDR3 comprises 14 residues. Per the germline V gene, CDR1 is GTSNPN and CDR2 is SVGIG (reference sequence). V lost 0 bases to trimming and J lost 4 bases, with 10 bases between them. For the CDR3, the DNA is TGTGCCTGGAGTGTCGACAGGAGTAATCAGCCCCAGCATTTT. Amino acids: CAWSVDRSNQPQHF.

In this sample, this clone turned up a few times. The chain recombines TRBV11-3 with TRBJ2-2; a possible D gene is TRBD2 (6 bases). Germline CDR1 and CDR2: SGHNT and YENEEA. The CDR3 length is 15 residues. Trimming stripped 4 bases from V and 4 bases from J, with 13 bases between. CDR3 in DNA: TGTGCCAGCAGCTCCCCCCGGGGAGGCACCGGGGAGCTGTTTTTT. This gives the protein CASSSPRGGTGELFF.

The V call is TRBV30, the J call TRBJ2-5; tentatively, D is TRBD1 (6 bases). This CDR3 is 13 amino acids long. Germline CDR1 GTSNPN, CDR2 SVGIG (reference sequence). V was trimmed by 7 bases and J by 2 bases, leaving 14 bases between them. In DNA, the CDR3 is TGTGCCTCCTCAGGGGAACTGCAAGAGACCCAGTACTTC. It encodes CASSGELQETQYF.

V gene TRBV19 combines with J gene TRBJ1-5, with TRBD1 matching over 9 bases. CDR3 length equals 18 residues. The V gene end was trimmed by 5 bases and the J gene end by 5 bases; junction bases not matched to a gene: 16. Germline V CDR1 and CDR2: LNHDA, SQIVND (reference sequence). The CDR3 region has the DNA TGTGCCAGTAGTTCCCGCCCACAGGGGGCTGTTTTAGATCAGCCCCAGCATTTT. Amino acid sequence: CASSSRPQGAVLDQPQHF.

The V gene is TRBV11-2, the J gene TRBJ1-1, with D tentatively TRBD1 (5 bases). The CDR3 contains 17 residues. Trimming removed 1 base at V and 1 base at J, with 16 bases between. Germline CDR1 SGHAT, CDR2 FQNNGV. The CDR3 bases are TGTGCCAGCAGCTTAGTCATGGCAGGGTGGAGGAACACTGAAGCTTTCTTT. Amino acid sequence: CASSLVMAGWRNTEAFF.

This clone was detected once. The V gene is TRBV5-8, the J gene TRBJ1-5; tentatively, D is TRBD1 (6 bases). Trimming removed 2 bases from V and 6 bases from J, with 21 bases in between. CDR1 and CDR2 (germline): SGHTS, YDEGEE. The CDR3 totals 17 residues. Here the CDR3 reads CASSFLSAGVLGQPQHF. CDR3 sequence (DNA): TGTGCCAGCAGCTTTTTATCCGCAGGGGTTTTGGGTCAGCCCCAGCATTTT.

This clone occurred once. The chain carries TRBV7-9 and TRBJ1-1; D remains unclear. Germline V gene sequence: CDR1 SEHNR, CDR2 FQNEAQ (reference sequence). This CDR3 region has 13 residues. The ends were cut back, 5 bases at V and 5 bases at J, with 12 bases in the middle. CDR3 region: CASSLPRETEAFF. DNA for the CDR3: TGTGCCAGCAGCCTACCCCGAGAGACTGAAGCTTTCTTT.

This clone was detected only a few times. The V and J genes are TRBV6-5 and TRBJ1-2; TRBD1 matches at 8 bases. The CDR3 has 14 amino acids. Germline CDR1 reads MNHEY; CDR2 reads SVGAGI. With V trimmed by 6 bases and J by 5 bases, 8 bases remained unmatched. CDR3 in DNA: TGTGCCAGCAGGACTGGGACAGGAGGATATGGCTACACCTTC. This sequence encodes CASRTGTGGYGYTF.

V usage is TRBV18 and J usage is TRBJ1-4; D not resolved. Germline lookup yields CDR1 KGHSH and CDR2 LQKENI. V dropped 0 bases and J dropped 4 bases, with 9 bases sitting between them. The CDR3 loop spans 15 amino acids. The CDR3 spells CASSPPNSLNEKLFF. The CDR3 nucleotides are TGTGCCAGCTCACCACCGAACAGCCTTAATGAAAAACTGTTTTTT.

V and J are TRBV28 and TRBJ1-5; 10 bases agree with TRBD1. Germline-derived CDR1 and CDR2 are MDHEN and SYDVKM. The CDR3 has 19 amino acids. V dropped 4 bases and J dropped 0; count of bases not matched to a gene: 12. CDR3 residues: CASSYRPGQGKNSNQPQHF. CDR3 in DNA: TGTGCCAGCAGTTACCGTCCGGGACAGGGGAAAAATAGCAATCAGCCCCAGCATTTT. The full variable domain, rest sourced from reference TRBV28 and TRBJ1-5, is DVKVTQSSRYLVKRTGEKVFLECVQDMDHENMFWYRQDPGLGLRLIYFSYDVKMKEKGDIPEGYSVSREKKERFSLILESASTNQTSMYLCASSYRPGQGKNSNQPQHFGDGTRLSIL.

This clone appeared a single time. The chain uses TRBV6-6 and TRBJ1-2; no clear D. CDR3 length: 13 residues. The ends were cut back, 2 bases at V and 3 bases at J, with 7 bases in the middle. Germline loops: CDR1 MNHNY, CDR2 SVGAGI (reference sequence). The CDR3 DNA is TGTGCCAGCAGTTACCCGGGAGACTATGGCTACACCTTC. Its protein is CASSYPGDYGYTF.

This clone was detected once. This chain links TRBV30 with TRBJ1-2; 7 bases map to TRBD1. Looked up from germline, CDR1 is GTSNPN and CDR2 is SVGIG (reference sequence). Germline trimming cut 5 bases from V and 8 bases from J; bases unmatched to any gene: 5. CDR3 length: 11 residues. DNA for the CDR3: TGTGCCTGGGACAGGGTAGAAGGCTACACCTTC. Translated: CAWDRVEGYTF.

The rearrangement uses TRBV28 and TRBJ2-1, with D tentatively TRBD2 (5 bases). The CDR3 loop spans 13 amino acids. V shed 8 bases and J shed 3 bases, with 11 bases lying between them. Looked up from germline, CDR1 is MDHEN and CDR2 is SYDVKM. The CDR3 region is CASSRVGYNEQFF. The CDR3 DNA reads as TGTGCCAGCTCGCGGGTTGGCTACAATGAGCAGTTCTTC.

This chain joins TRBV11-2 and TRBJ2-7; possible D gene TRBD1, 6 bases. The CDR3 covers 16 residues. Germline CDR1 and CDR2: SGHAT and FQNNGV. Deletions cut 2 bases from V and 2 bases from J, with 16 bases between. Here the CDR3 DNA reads TGTGCCAGCAGCTTATATCCTGGGACACGGACCTACGAGCAGTACTTC. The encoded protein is CASSLYPGTRTYEQYF.